This T cell receptor (beta chain) was captured in a study of regulatory T cells in long-lasting Graves disease (dated by TCRdb to about 2021). Broadly, across the study: In the newly diagnosed Graves' disease group, patients had been taking antithyroid drugs for less than 3 months. A total of about 35 samples underwent TCR sequencing, from roughly 13 patients with persistent Graves' disease and 20 patients with newly diagnosed Graves' disease. Persistent Graves' disease patients were compared with newly diagnosed Graves' disease patients by peripheral blood TCR sequencing and RNA sequencing. The study was registered as a clinical trial and conducted in China. Here is what the overall study found, with its caveats: Persistent patients shared more public clonotypes among themselves (under 3,000) than newly diagnosed patients did (over 950). The authors acknowledged the small sample size as a limitation that may reduce accuracy. Compared with newly diagnosed patients, patients with persistent Graves' disease had lower TCR Shannon entropy and fewer highly expanded clones, which suggests clonal expansion. Persistent disease showed preferential use of TRBV28, TRBJ1-2 and TRBJ2-5, whereas newly diagnosed disease favored TRBV20-1 and TRBJ2-1. Only peripheral blood was studied, because thyroid tissue, the primary lesion, was inaccessible. Sequencing and analysis were restricted to the TCR beta chain.

CDR1 and CDR2 were assigned from the germline V gene (reference sequence) as SEHNR and FQNEAQ. Ends trimmed: V by 3 bases, J by 9 bases; bases unmatched to a gene: 10. There are 15 amino acids in the CDR3, from cysteine to phenylalanine inclusive. Only CDR3 DNA is held: 45 bases, read in frame from base 1. The time point label here, explained by the study, means: newly diagnosed GD, antithyroid drugs for less than 3 months. For both TCR sequencing and RNA sequencing, RNA was extracted from PBMCs using TRIzol. Graves' disease was diagnosed according to American Thyroid Association guidelines. Recruitment of patients was carried out at an endocrinology department in Xi'an, China. Each patient gave about 8.1 milliliters of peripheral blood, collected in an EDTA anticoagulant tube. PBMCs were isolated by Ficoll Paque Plus density gradient separation without further T cell sorting. An Agilent 2100 Bioanalyzer and agarose gel were used to assess RNA quality, and a NanoDrop 2000 was used to measure RNA concentration.

Library preparation was by multiplex PCR. TCRdb names Illumina HiSeq 4000 as the instrument used. To build TCR beta libraries, CDR3 regions were amplified by Arm-PCR using iRepertoire HTBI primers. Before sequencing, the PCR products went through gel purification. In the authors' own workflow: Across samples, about 64 TRBV and approximately 15 TRBJ segments were identified and used for gene usage analysis of CDR3 amino acid clonotypes. COPE and FqMerger were used to merge the filtered high-quality paired reads into contigs. Contigs were aligned with BLAST to IMGT TRBV, TRBD and TRBJ reference genes, and CDR3 was defined per IMGT. Clonotypes above 0.1% frequency were classified as highly expanded clones. Shannon entropy was used to measure repertoire diversity, and the Gini coefficient was used to measure V-J evenness. A clonotype was considered public if more than one individual shared it. TCRdb handled the public reads itself, with Q25 trimming in fastp and clone calling in MiXCR, and kept productive beta chains. Rows are combined by CDR3 protein, so each entry shows the most common genes and DNA. The V and J calls follow TCRdb's processing rather than the paper's. The sample yields more than 400,000 distinct CDR3 sequences; 15% to 20% were counted once. Over 9% of the sample is in the top ten clones.

Turning to this clonotype: Its antigen is not yet known. Base qualities were left out, and no much larger clone turns up one base away.

The same specimen was also included in a second study, on T cells in Graves' hyperthyroidism and ophthalmopathy. Reported in the second study: Stable Graves' hyperthyroidism was defined as the absence of progression to ophthalmopathy over 18 months of follow-up. Hyperthyroidism patients were aged 18 to 65 years and newly diagnosed, with disease duration of less than 2 months. The study excluded patients with uncontrolled infections, other autoimmune diseases, pregnancy or lactation. Clinical symptoms, serum thyroxine and TRAb, thyroid ultrasound, and orbital computed tomography formed the basis for the diagnoses. The TCR CDR3 was subjected to a first round of RT-PCR using the HTBI primer set and the Qiagen OneStep RT-PCR kit. Most expanded thyroid clonotypes (frequency above 0.001) were also found in blood, which suggests that blood repertoires may mirror thyroid immune responses. In cross-validation, a model built on a 13 V-J signature told ophthalmopathy apart from stable hyperthyroidism with approximately 90% sensitivity and about 81% specificity, and in testing the same model reached 80%/75%. During validation, the model predicted progression to ophthalmopathy a median of roughly 7.1 months ahead of onset, with almost 71% sensitivity and less than 85% specificity. TCR V-J signatures able to tell the groups apart were searched for in a discovery cohort of some 97 patients, of whom more than 40 had Graves' ophthalmopathy and around 56 had stable Graves' hyperthyroidism. An independent validation cohort of under 20 hyperthyroidism patients and approximately 15 patients who later progressed to ophthalmopathy tested prospective prediction of ophthalmopathy. The 95 to 100 discovery patients were randomly divided into training and test sets at a 7:3 ratio. The study also compared thyroid tissue and blood T-cell repertoires from several Graves' hyperthyroidism patients. After sampling, hyperthyroidism patients received methimazole starting at 30 mg daily, and ophthalmopathy patients received high-dose intravenous methylprednisolone. The libraries were constructed in a second round of multiplex PCR and then size-selected and purified. Paired-end sequencing of the libraries was performed with 100 bp reads on an Illumina HiSeq2000. SOAPnuke was used to process the raw data, with reads discarded if the reads contained adapters or uncalled bases, had a mean Phred below 15, or lacked an exact constant-primer or identifier match. COPE v1.2.5 was used to merge the high-quality paired reads, and each unique nucleotide sequence was defined as a clonotype. Clonotypes were aligned to IMGT TRBV, TRBD and TRBJ reference segments using MiTCR v1.1. Analysis was restricted to V-J combinations with a frequency above 0.0001, which covered 99.2% of repertoires. A TCS score was defined as the ratio of F50 (clonal expansion) to E x V (chaos), with BLOSUM62-based TCRdist applied between CDR3 peptides within each V-J. Welch's t-statistics and random forest reduced fewer than 600 V-J features to 10 to 15, which were used in a naive Bayes classifier (R e1071). No statistical method was used to set the sample size in advance, and investigators knew the group allocation. The paper describes TCR Vbeta CDR3 sequencing of 135 peripheral blood samples, made up of 43 ophthalmopathy patients, around 78 hyperthyroidism patients and some 17 progressor patients.

Sequencing used peripheral blood mononuclear cells (PBMCs), obtained at new diagnosis, from a patient treated with antithyroid drugs. This chain joins TRBV7-9 to TRBJ2-3, with 9 junctional bases fitting TRBD2. The source of this sequence is a man aged 40-49 years with Graves disease. Donor details come from another sample of the same person, matched by shared clones. The DNA is as follows: TGTGCCAGCAGCTTTCGACTAGCGGCTAGTTACACGCAGTATTTT. This codes for CASSFRLAASYTQYF.